This T cell receptor beta chain was profiled in a study of blood T cell repertoires in COVID-19 (dated by TCRdb to 2020 to 2022). Regarding the complete study: Samples covering the acute and convalescent phases of COVID-19 were provided by collaborators in the United States, Italy and Spain. A de-identified subject ID, COVID-19 status, age in years and sex were almost always included in the sample metadata. Samples were obtained from the ongoing ImmuneRACE study (first 160 participants) and from about 1,300 subjects provided by 6 global collaborators. The prospective study material was composed of cDNA or gDNA derived from T cells, B-cell-depleted T cells, or PBMCs. Where available, HLA class I and class II types were taken from metadata supplied by the sample provider and were not determined by assay-based typing. The dataset comprised deeply sampled blood TCRbeta repertoires from subjects exposed to, actively infected with, or recovered from COVID-19. The repertoires were released in a freely available public database intended as a resource for research on the immune response to SARS-CoV-2.

Broader findings and caveats from the paper: The quantity of clinical and demographic metadata differed by source and by participant and was supplied without curation.

TCRbeta CDR3 regions were amplified from genomic DNA using the immunoSEQ Assay, a bias-controlled multiplex PCR. Per the original workflow: The number of nucleated cells in each sample was estimated by amplification of reference gene primers within the assay. To quantify the absolute abundance of each unique TCRbeta CDR3 rearrangement, sequence reads were collapsed and filtered. For each sample, productive Simpson clonality was calculated as the square root of Simpson's diversity index over productive rearrangements. TCRdb re-hosts the immuneACCESS table, in-frame sequences only. Its copies lack some clones; in the studies checked, an unresolved V gene accounts for under half of them, and the cause for the rest is not known. The DNA gave D and trimming, while V, J and clone size come from that table. Across this sample there are approximately 300,000 clones, with approximately 90% seen only once. The top ten constitute about 10% of the sample.

V trim: 5 bases; J trim: 4 bases; unmatched bases: 17. Including the terminal cysteine and phenylalanine, the CDR3 comprises 19 residues. Only CDR3 DNA is held: 57 bases, read in frame from base 1. The germline V gene encodes CDR1 SGHVS and CDR2 FNYEAQ. Enrolling through a virtual design, the prospective study's participants ranged in age from roughly 18 to 89 years and lived across 20 to 30 United States geographic areas. Cohort assignment in the prospective study relied on participant-reported clinical history from a screening survey and a study questionnaire. Recovered participants in ImmuneRACE Cohort 3 were defined as having two consecutive negative NP/OP PCR tests, clearance from a healthcare professional, or resolution of symptoms. In the prospective study, whole blood, serum and a nasopharyngeal or oropharyngeal swab were collected from each participant by mobile phlebotomists. Prospective study participants could optionally give additional blood draws and questionnaires over an approximately 2-month period. Prospective study blood samples were shipped either frozen or at room temperature before DNA extraction.

Worth noting for this clone: Its antigen remains undetermined. Base qualities were left out, and no much larger clone turns up one base away.

The source of this sequence is a young woman who had recovered from COVID-19. The V and J genes are TRBV7-6 and TRBJ1-3, with 10 middle bases fitting TRBD1. The sample taken for sequencing was PBMCs or T cells enriched from blood (not recorded which). In nucleotide form, the sequence is TGTGCCAGCAGCGCACTGACAGGGGGCTCACCCCCTGCGGGAAACACCATATATTTT. Translated, this gives CASSALTGGSPPAGNTIYF.